The 26 T cell receptor beta chains presented below share a single source sample, sequenced in a study of shared clonotypes between healthy human individuals. TCRdb's table, derived via immunoSEQ multiplex PCR, lists solely in-frame clones and lacks some. The sample has over 2 million clones, 85% to 95% seen once; the top ten hold 0.1% to 0.15%. Input material: naive CD4+ T cells sorted from blood. Subset indicated: CD45RA+ positively selected. The receptor source for this set is a man younger than 30 in good health.

The gene calls are TRBV5-6 and TRBJ2-5, with D possibly TRBD1 on 5 matching bases. The CDR3 has 14 residues. Between the trimmed V and J ends, which lost 0 bases and 4 bases, there was a span of 10 bases. The germline gives CDR1 SGHDT, CDR2 YYEEEE. The CDR3 here is CASSLVFRVETQYF. The CDR3 nucleotides are TGTGCCAGCAGCTTGGTCTTCAGGGTAGAGACCCAGTACTTC.

V is TRBV28 and J is TRBJ2-7; D could derive from TRBD1 or TRBD2 (5 bases each). This CDR3 region has 13 residues. CDR1 is MDHEN, CDR2 SYDVKM, per germline. With 3 bases removed from V and 2 bases from J, the gap between germline ends came to 8 bases. The CDR3 spells CASSFGDAYEQYF. Written as DNA, the CDR3 is TGTGCCAGCAGTTTCGGGGACGCCTACGAGCAGTACTTC.

The CDR3 spells CASGRETTSEQYF. DNA of the CDR3: TGTGCCAGCGGCCGGGAGACGACTAGCGAGCAGTACTTC. The chain is built from TRBV5-4 and TRBJ2-7; D possibly corresponds to TRBD2 (6 bases). The V gene lost 7 bases and the J gene lost 6 bases, with 17 bases spanning the gap. The V gene's germline CDR1 is SGHNT and CDR2 YYREEE (reference sequence). The CDR3 contains 13 residues.

J is TRBJ1-3 and V is TRBV4-1; unclear D gene. V was shortened by 1 base and J by 4 bases, with 11 bases between the two germline ends. Looked up from germline, CDR1 is MGHRA and CDR2 is YSYEKL. The CDR3 sequence is 15 residues long. As DNA, the CDR3 is TGCGCCAGCAGCCAAGTAACAACAGAAGGAAACACCATATATTTT. It is translated as CASSQVTTEGNTIYF.

CDR3 protein: CASSFSWGNTEAFF. CDR3 bases: TGTGCCAGCAGCTTCTCTTGGGGGAACACTGAAGCTTTCTTT. The gene calls are TRBV7-2 and TRBJ1-1; D ambiguous. Germline CDR1 SGHTA, CDR2 FQGNSA. This CDR3 region has 14 residues. The V end lost 3 bases, the J end lost 1 base, and 9 bases lay between the germline ends.

Remarks on this clone: This CDR3 is also generated by other DNA sequences in the sample. The chain uses TRBV2 and TRBJ1-1; 7 bases match TRBD1. CDR3 length: 13 amino acids. In germline, CDR1 is SNHLY, CDR2 FYNNEI. Trimming removed 6 bases from V and 1 base from J; junction bases left unmatched: 2. The CDR3 reads CASRNRGNTEAFF. The CDR3 DNA is TGTGCCAGCAGAAACAGGGGGAACACTGAAGCTTTCTTT.

The CDR3 here is CAWSGDIEQPQHF. For the CDR3, the DNA is TGTGCCTGGAGTGGAGATATAGAGCAGCCCCAGCATTTT. The V and J genes are TRBV30 and TRBJ1-5; no clear D gene. The CDR3 runs 13 residues. The germline V gene has CDR1 GTSNPN and CDR2 SVGIG (reference sequence). Trimming left V 1 base short and J 7 bases short, with 11 bases between. Full variable domain (rest looked up from reference TRBV30 and TRBJ1-5): SQTIHQWPATLVQPVGSPLSLECTVEGTSNPNLYWYRQAAGRGLQLLFYSVGIGQISSEVPQNLSASRPQDRQFILSSKKLLLSDSGFYLCAWSGDIEQPQHFGDGTRLSIL.

The chain couples TRBV6-5 to TRBJ2-7; 8 positions match TRBD2. Per the germline V gene, CDR1 is MNHEY and CDR2 is SVGAGI. The length of the CDR3 is 15 residues. The J segment lost 1 base and the V segment lost 6 bases, leaving 8 bases of the junction unmatched. The CDR3 DNA is TGTGCCAGCAGGCCTACTAGCGGATCTTCCTACGAGCAGTACTTC. Protein product: CASRPTSGSSYEQYF.

V and J are TRBV7-8 and TRBJ2-7; the D gene is possibly TRBD2 (6 bases). Trimming pared 2 bases from V and 2 bases from J, leaving 10 bases between. CDR1 and CDR2 (germline): SGHVS, FQNEAQ. The CDR3 runs 14 residues. The CDR3 DNA reads as TGTGCCAGCAGCTTATACGGGAGTGCCTACGAGCAGTACTTC. Its translation: CASSLYGSAYEQYF. Filled out from reference TRBV7-8 and TRBJ2-7, the complete variable domain reads GAGVSQSPRYKVAKRGQDVALRCDPISGHVSLFWYQQALGQGPEFLTYFQNEAQLDKSGLPSDRFFAERPEGSVSTLKIQRTQQEDSAVYLCASSLYGSAYEQYFGPGTRLTVT.

The chain recombines TRBV11-2 with TRBJ2-3; D unresolved. CDR3 length equals 12 residues. Trimming removed 0 bases at V and 8 bases at J, with 6 bases between. Per germline, CDR1 SGHAT and CDR2 FQNNGV. This CDR3 is CASSLERGTQYF. As DNA, the CDR3 is TGTGCCAGCAGCTTAGAACGAGGTACGCAGTATTTT.

This chain connects TRBV29-1 to TRBJ2-3; 7 nucleotides match TRBD1. Trimming at V came to 7 bases and at J to 4 bases, leaving 8 bases not matched to a gene. CDR3 length: 13 amino acids. Germline V gene data show CDR1 as SQVTM and CDR2 as ANQGSEA. The CDR3 region has the DNA TGCAGCGACCTACAGGGGCGGGCAGATACGCAGTATTTT. Translated: CSDLQGRADTQYF.

The chain carries TRBV11-2 and TRBJ2-2; D is tentatively TRBD1 or TRBD2 (5 bases each). This CDR3 contains 18 residues. Per the germline V gene, CDR1 is SGHAT and CDR2 is FQNNGV. V was cut by 2 bases and J by 0 bases, with 16 bases left in between. The CDR3 bases are TGTGCCAGCAGCTTATACAGCTGGGGGTTCTCGAACACCGGGGAGCTGTTTTTT. Translating it yields CASSLYSWGFSNTGELFF.

The CDR3 here is CARLRARSYEQYF. CDR3 nucleotide sequence: TGTGCCAGGTTGCGGGCTAGGTCCTACGAGCAGTACTTC. V is TRBV28 and J is TRBJ2-7, with D maybe TRBD2 (5 bases). CDR1 MDHEN and CDR2 SYDVKM come from the germline V gene. V was trimmed by 9 bases and J by 1 base, leaving 13 bases between them. This CDR3 has 13 amino acids. Supplemented by reference TRBV28 and TRBJ2-7, the full variable domain reads DVKVTQSSRYLVKRTGEKVFLECVQDMDHENMFWYRQDPGLGLRLIYFSYDVKMKEKGDIPEGYSVSREKKERFSLILESASTNQTSMYLCARLRARSYEQYFGPGTRLTVT.

This clone came up a few times. In the same sample, other DNA sequences code for this CDR3. The genes are TRBV18 and TRBJ2-5, with D possibly being TRBD1 or TRBD2 (6 bases each). The CDR3 contains 13 residues. Per germline, CDR1 KGHSH and CDR2 LQKENI. Trimming took off 4 bases at V and 2 bases at J, with 8 bases between the two ends. The CDR3 bases are TGTGCCAGCTCACGAGGGGGGCAAGAGACCCAGTACTTC. Protein sequence: CASSRGGQETQYF.

This clone was counted a single time. The rearrangement uses TRBV5-3 and TRBJ1-2; no reliable D call. TRBV5-3 is recorded as an ORF, its role being uncertain. The CDR3 spans 14 residues. V was pared by 0 bases and J by 0 bases, with 6 bases between. Here the CDR3 reads CARSLVAANYGYTF. The CDR3 DNA follows: TGTGCCAGAAGCTTGGTGGCGGCTAACTATGGCTACACCTTC.

The CDR3 region is CSVRILALVETQYF. CDR3 DNA sequence: TGCAGCGTGAGAATACTAGCGTTGGTAGAGACCCAGTACTTC. The genes are TRBV29-1 and TRBJ2-5; TRBD2 matches 7 bases. The CDR3 covers 14 residues. In germline, CDR1 is SQVTM, CDR2 ANQGSEA. The V segment lost 6 bases and the J segment 4 bases; nucleotides outside the gene matches: 11.

The J gene is TRBJ1-1, the V gene TRBV18; 8 nucleotides agree with TRBD1. With V trimmed by 4 bases and J by 1 base, 2 bases remained unmatched. The length of the CDR3 is 14 residues. The germline V gene has CDR1 KGHSH and CDR2 LQKENI. For the CDR3, the DNA is TGTGCCAGCTCACGCAGGGGGCCGAACACTGAAGCTTTCTTT. Its translation: CASSRRGPNTEAFF.

This rearrangement joins TRBV6-1 to TRBJ2-3; the D call may be TRBD1 or TRBD2 (5 bases each). The CDR3 is 16 residues long. Per germline, CDR1 MNHNS and CDR2 SASEGT. V was clipped by 0 bases and J by 0 bases, with 10 bases between them. As DNA, the CDR3 is TGTGCCAGCAGTGAAGCGTGGGGACCAAGCACAGATACGCAGTATTTT. This encodes CASSEAWGPSTDTQYF.

The V and J genes are TRBV2 and TRBJ1-6; TRBD1 matches at 7 bases. V shed 7 bases and J 12 bases; nucleotides not matched to a gene: 12. Looked up from germline, CDR1 is SNHLY and CDR2 is FYNNEI. The CDR3 loop spans 14 amino acids. This CDR3 is CASTTDRLRLPLHF. In DNA form, the CDR3 reads TGTGCCAGCACTACGGACAGGCTCCGGTTACCCCTCCACTTT.

The CDR3 spells CASSPDRVDSPLHF. The CDR3, as DNA: TGTGCCAGCAGTCCAGACAGGGTGGACTCACCCCTCCACTTT. V is TRBV2 and J is TRBJ1-6, with TRBD1 identical over 7 bases. Germline CDR1 is SNHLY and CDR2 is FYNNEI. With V trimmed by 5 bases and J by 10 bases, 8 bases remained unmatched. The CDR3 has 14 amino acids. The full variable domain, its missing parts supplied by reference TRBV2 and TRBJ1-6, is EPEVTQTPSHQVTQMGQEVILRCVPISNHLYFYWYRQILGQKVEFLVSFYNNEISEKSEIFDDQFSVERPDGSNFTLKIRSTKLEDSAMYFCASSPDRVDSPLHFGNGTRLTVT.

V gene TRBV7-2 combines with J gene TRBJ1-1; D possibly corresponds to TRBD1 (6 bases). V was shortened by 8 bases and J by 0 bases, with 22 bases between the two germline ends. Per germline, CDR1 SGHTA and CDR2 FQGNSA. This CDR3 has 17 residues. The CDR3 reads CASSPGATGPMNTEAFF. For the CDR3, the DNA is TGTGCCAGCTCGCCTGGGGCGACAGGTCCTATGAACACTGAAGCTTTCTTT. The full variable domain, rest sourced from reference TRBV7-2 and TRBJ1-1, is GAGVSQSPSNKVTEKGKDVELRCDPISGHTALYWYRQSLGQGLEFLIYFQGNSAPDKSGLPSDRFSAERTGGSVSTLTIQRTQQEDSAVYLCASSPGATGPMNTEAFFGQGTRLTVV.

The rearrangement links TRBV5-1 to TRBJ1-5, with 9 nucleotides matching TRBD1. Trimming removed 4 bases from V and 8 bases from J; junction bases left unmatched: 10. Per germline, CDR1 SGHRS and CDR2 YFSETQ. CDR3 length: 15 residues. The chain's CDR3 is CASSLDTGGTEPQHF. CDR3 sequence (DNA): TGCGCCAGCAGCCTAGATACAGGGGGCACGGAGCCCCAGCATTTT. The full variable domain, completed using reference TRBV5-1 and TRBJ1-5, is KAGVTQTPRYLIKTRGQQVTLSCSPISGHRSVSWYQQTPGQGLQFLFEYFSETQRNKGNFPGRFSGRQFSNSRSEMNVSTLELGDSALYLCASSLDTGGTEPQHFGDGTRLSIL.

This chain links TRBV11-2 with TRBJ2-5; D is undetermined. V shed 8 bases and J shed 1 base, with 11 bases lying between them. Per the germline V gene, CDR1 is SGHAT and CDR2 is FQNNGV. The CDR3 is made up of 13 amino acids. The CDR3 is CASRSAGQETQYF. For the CDR3, the DNA is TGTGCCAGCCGGAGCGCCGGCCAAGAGACCCAGTACTTC. Supplemented by reference TRBV11-2 and TRBJ2-5, the full variable domain reads EAGVAQSPRYKIIEKRQSVAFWCNPISGHATLYWYQQILGQGPKLLIQFQNNGVVDDSQLPKDRFSAERLKGVDSTLKIQPAKLEDSAVYLCASRSAGQETQYFGPGTRLLVL.

J is TRBJ2-7 and V is TRBV5-1; D possibly uses TRBD1 or TRBD2 (5 bases each). This CDR3 region has 15 residues. V was trimmed by 4 bases and J by 2 bases, leaving 16 bases between them. The germline gives CDR1 SGHRS, CDR2 YFSETQ. In DNA form, the CDR3 reads TGCGCCAGCAGCGGCAGAGGGGATTTCACCTACGAGCAGTACTTC. Its translation: CASSGRGDFTYEQYF.

The V gene is TRBV6-5, the J gene TRBJ1-1, with TRBD1 identical over 9 bases. CDR1 is MNHEY, CDR2 SVGAGI, per germline. V gave up 7 bases and J gave up 4 bases; unmatched junction bases: 10. The CDR3 consists of 15 residues. CDR3 region: CASKGQGTVSTEAFF. For the CDR3, the DNA is TGTGCCAGCAAAGGACAGGGGACAGTCTCCACTGAAGCTTTCTTT.

The genes are TRBV6-1 and TRBJ1-4, with D uncertain. The CDR3 consists of 15 residues. Per the germline V gene, CDR1 is MNHNS and CDR2 is SASEGT. Trimming stripped 1 base from V and 8 bases from J, with 14 bases between. The CDR3 coding sequence is TGTGCCAGCAGTGAAGTATCAGGACGTTGGGAAAAACTGTTTTTT. Protein: CASSEVSGRWEKLFF.